The T cell receptor beta chain described here comes from a study of cytomegalovirus exposure and HLA in healthy donors. About the study: There were about 85 million unique TCRs (from HLA-typed donors) in an early data release.

Remarks on this clone: Its matching antigen is unknown.

The CDR3 runs 15 residues. The germline gives CDR1 SGHAT, CDR2 FQNNGV. Trimming cost V 1 base and J 8 bases, with 17 bases left between them. Study findings and constraints: A prior analysis recorded that most TCR beta V segments were productive about 90% or about 30% of the time. Later on, a genetic analysis was performed. It linked a missense variant in DCLRE1C with V- and J-gene trimming of TCR beta. TCR beta sequences reportedly predicted most subjects' HLA-A and HLA-B alleles accurately.

It was with 60 Vbeta and 13 Jbeta primers that the PCR ran. TCRdb's table, derived via immunoSEQ multiplex PCR, lists solely in-frame clones and lacks some. The table includes 80,000 or so clones, about four fifths detected once. This receptor was identified in a male donor in good health and CMV-seropositive. The specimen sequenced was PBMCs. This chain uses TRBV11-2 with TRBJ1-2; D may be TRBD1 (5 bases). DNA for the CDR3: TGTGCCAGCAGCTTAGGACGGACCGCGGGGGGGGGCTACACCTTC. Translation gives CASSLGRTAGGGYTF. The complete variable domain, with remaining parts taken from reference TRBV11-2 and TRBJ1-2, reads EAGVAQSPRYKIIEKRQSVAFWCNPISGHATLYWYQQILGQGPKLLIQFQNNGVVDDSQLPKDRFSAERLKGVDSTLKIQPAKLEDSAVYLCASSLGRTAGGGYTFGSGTRLTVV.